The TCR beta chain under discussion was sequenced for a study of blood T cell repertoires in COVID-19. Study in general: The origin of the acute and convalescent COVID-19 samples was the United States, Italy and Spain. T cells, B-cell-depleted T cells, or PBMCs provided the cDNA or gDNA that served as material.

This clone was detected only a few times. The CDR3 contains 12 residues. Trimming removed 2 bases from V and 7 bases from J; junction bases left unmatched: 3. The germline gives CDR1 SGHKS, CDR2 YYEKEE (reference sequence). How the authors handled the data: Scientists estimated how many nucleated cells there were by amplifying reference gene primers. TCRdb keeps only in-frame clones here, not all; method: immunoSEQ multiplex PCR. D and trimming were read from the DNA, whereas the V and J calls and clone size are those reported in that table. The repertoire consists of approximately 47,000 clones, with about 83% occurring once and the leading ten covering over 4.5%.

The receptor comes from a woman aged 55 to 70 with acute or convalescent COVID-19. The gene calls are TRBV5-5 and TRBJ2-7; 7 bases match TRBD1. Sequencing input: peripheral blood. The CDR3: CASSFTGEEQYF. In DNA, the CDR3 is TGTGCCAGCAGCTTTACAGGGGAAGAGCAGTACTTC.